This T cell receptor beta chain originates from a study of vaccination and CD4 T cells after COVID-19. Across the whole study: In the convalescent cohort, there were six males and four females, two of them Hispanic. Control cultures, each given a CEFX pool, an HIV-1 Nef pool, or no peptide, were included.

Cultured CD4+ T cells had their DNA profiled by the Oncomine TCR Beta short-read assay. TCRdb reprocessed the PCR reads with MiXCR, giving one entry per CDR3 protein. The sample shows around 8,400 distinct CDR3 sequences, 61% of them seen only once. V was pared by 5 bases and J by 3 bases, with 6 bases of the junction left unmatched. The length of the CDR3 is 15 residues. About this clonotype: No antigen is known for it.

Treatment here: approximately nine-day PBMC culture with coronavirus spike peptide pools or control peptides (ViraFEST assay). There were positive PCR dates ranging from March to December 2020, all predating US Alpha, Beta and Delta variants. Two million PBMCs per well were cultured with approximately 10 IU/ml IL-2 and about 10 ug/ml peptide pools. This sequence originates from a human donor who had recovered from COVID-19. Sequenced material: CD4+ T cells from blood, cultured in vitro. The chain carries TRBV12-3 or TRBV12-4 and TRBJ1-5; 8 bases fit TRBD1. CDR3 region: CASSATGGYNQPQHF. Here the CDR3 DNA reads TGTGCCAGCAGTGCAACAGGGGGTTACAATCAGCCCCAGCATTTT.